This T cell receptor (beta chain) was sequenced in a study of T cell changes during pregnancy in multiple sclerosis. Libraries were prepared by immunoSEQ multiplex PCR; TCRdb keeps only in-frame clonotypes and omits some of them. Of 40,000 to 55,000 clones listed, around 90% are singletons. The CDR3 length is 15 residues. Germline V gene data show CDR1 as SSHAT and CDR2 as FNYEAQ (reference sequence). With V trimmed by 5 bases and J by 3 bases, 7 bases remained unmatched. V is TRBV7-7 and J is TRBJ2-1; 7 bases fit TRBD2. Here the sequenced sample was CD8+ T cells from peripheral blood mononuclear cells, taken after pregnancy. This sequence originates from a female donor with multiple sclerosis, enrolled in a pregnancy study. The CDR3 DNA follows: TGTGCCAGCAGCCCTATCACGGGGGGCTACAATGAGCAGTTCTTC. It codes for CASSPITGGYNEQFF.